The 9 T cell receptor beta chains below come from one sample, sequenced in a study of blood T cell repertoires in COVID-19. The table came from immunoSEQ multiplex PCR; TCRdb's copy has only in-frame clones and leaves some out. The table lists some 220,000 clones, 85% of them singletons. The material sequenced was peripheral blood. The origin of the receptors is a woman aged 70-85 years with COVID-19, enrolled during active disease.

The chain is built from TRBV5-1 and TRBJ2-7, with 9 bases that match TRBD1. The CDR3 has 13 residues. V lost 7 bases, J lost 6 bases, and 8 bases stayed unmatched. Germline V gives CDR1 SGHRS, CDR2 YFSETQ. The CDR3 loop reads CASAPGTGSEQYF. The CDR3 bases are TGCGCCAGCGCCCCGGGGACAGGGAGCGAGCAGTACTTC.

The rearrangement joins TRBV5-1 to TRBJ2-7; 7 nucleotides match TRBD2. CDR3 length: 15 residues. Germline-derived CDR1 and CDR2 are SGHRS and YFSETQ. V shed 2 bases and J 1 base; nucleotides not matched to a gene: 6. CDR3 region: CASSLTTGGSYEQYF. In DNA, the CDR3 is TGCGCCAGCAGCTTAACCACGGGGGGTTCCTACGAGCAGTACTTC.

The CDR3 sequence: CASSFSGGLTTYEQYF. The CDR3 nucleotides read TGTGCCAGCAGCTTCTCGGGGGGACTAACCACCTACGAGCAGTACTTC. The V gene is TRBV11-3, the J gene TRBJ2-7, with 7 bases matching TRBD2. CDR1 SGHNT and CDR2 YENEEA come from the germline V gene. The CDR3 consists of 16 residues. V lost 3 bases and J lost 2; bases outside the gene matches: 10.

The rearrangement links TRBV7-2 to TRBJ2-2; tentative D call: TRBD2 (6 bases). V was trimmed by 5 bases and J by 3 bases, leaving 16 bases between them. The CDR3 sequence is 16 residues long. Germline V lookup: CDR1 SGHTA, CDR2 FQGNSA. The CDR3 sequence is CASSAGRGFDTGELFF. CDR3 sequence (DNA): TGTGCCAGCAGCGCCGGGAGAGGGTTCGACACCGGGGAGCTGTTTTTT.

The J gene is TRBJ1-5, the V gene TRBV7-2, with TRBD1 as a possible D gene (5 bases). V was cut by 1 base and J by 1 base, with 11 bases left in between. Germline loops: CDR1 SGHTA, CDR2 FQGNSA. The CDR3 has 16 residues. CDR3 nucleotide sequence: TGTGCCAGCAGCTTAGGGGGGGGGAGAAGCAATCAGCCCCAGCATTTT. Translating it yields CASSLGGGRSNQPQHF.

The chain joins TRBV4-3 to TRBJ2-7; 7 bases align to TRBD1. CDR3 length: 15 residues. The V segment lost 2 bases and the J segment 0 bases; nucleotides outside the gene matches: 4. The germline V gene has CDR1 LGHNA and CDR2 YSLEER. CDR3 DNA sequence: TGCGCCAGCAGCCAATCGACAGGGAGCTCCTACGAGCAGTACTTC. Its protein is CASSQSTGSSYEQYF.

The V and J genes are TRBV7-9 and TRBJ1-2, with TRBD1 identical over 9 bases. Germline assignment: CDR1 SEHNR and CDR2 FQNEAQ (reference sequence). V lost 5 bases to trimming and J lost 8 bases; unmatched junction nucleotides: 12. CDR3 length equals 15 residues. CDR3 protein: CASSPGTGRQSGYTF. For the CDR3, the DNA is TGTGCCAGCAGCCCCGGGACAGGGAGGCAGTCGGGCTACACCTTC.

This chain's CDR3 is CASSPGTGGSNQPQHF. The CDR3 region has the DNA TGTGCCAGCAGTCCCGGGACAGGGGGAAGCAATCAGCCCCAGCATTTT. The chain recombines TRBV27 with TRBJ1-5; 11 bases fit TRBD1. In germline, CDR1 is MNHEY, CDR2 SMNVEV (reference sequence). V lost 5 bases to trimming and J lost 1 base; unmatched junction nucleotides: 4. The CDR3 totals 16 residues.

This chain joins TRBV6-2 or TRBV6-3 and TRBJ2-7; maybe TRBD1 (5 bases). Germline assignment: CDR1 MNHEY and CDR2 SVGEGT. Trimming pared 6 bases from V and 0 bases from J, leaving 9 bases between. This CDR3 contains 13 residues. CDR3 nucleotide sequence: TGTGCCAGCAGCTGGACACCCTCCTACGAGCAGTACTTC. The encoded protein is CASSWTPSYEQYF.